The 23 T cell receptor beta chains below all came from one sample that was sequenced in a study of blood T cells in healthy people across ages. A second PCR of roughly 7 to 11 cycles used a sample-barcoded 5' primer and a J-beta primer mix. Each CDR3 protein is one row after TCRdb ran MiXCR on the 5' RACE reads. The repertoire holds about a million distinct CDR3 sequences, with 45% to 60% as singletons. Sample: blood. These receptors were taken from a woman aged 55-69 years in good health.

The chain has TRBV6-5 and TRBJ2-1; 7 nucleotides agree with TRBD2. Germline V lookup: CDR1 MNHEY, CDR2 SVGAGI. This CDR3 is built from 16 residues. Trimming took 5 bases from V and 2 from J; bases not matched to a gene: 9. The CDR3 protein is CASSLLSGRAYNEQFF. The DNA for the CDR3 is TGTGCCAGCAGTCTTCTAAGTGGGAGGGCCTACAATGAGCAGTTCTTC.

The rearrangement uses TRBV4-3 and TRBJ1-6, with TRBD1 matching over 7 bases. The CDR3 covers 16 residues. J gave up 9 bases and V 0 bases, and 8 bases lay outside the gene matches. Germline V gene data show CDR1 as LGHNA and CDR2 as YSLEER. CDR3 sequence reads: CASSQEIRGQGSPLHF. The DNA of the CDR3 is TGCGCCAGCAGCCAAGAAATAAGGGGGCAGGGTTCACCCCTCCACTTT.

The rearrangement links TRBV6-2 or TRBV6-3 to TRBJ2-7; D may be TRBD1 (5 bases). The CDR3 covers 15 residues. Germline CDR1 and CDR2: MNHEY and SVGEGT. Trimming took off 2 bases at V and 7 bases at J, with 18 bases between the two ends. The CDR3 sequence: CASSYKGMSYNEQYF. The DNA for the CDR3 is TGTGCCAGCAGTTACAAGGGGATGTCCTACAATGAGCAGTACTTC.

The CDR3: CASSRMPPRELAGNTGELFF. CDR3 nucleotides: TGTGCCAGCAGCAGAATGCCCCCCCGTGAACTAGCGGGCAACACCGGGGAGCTGTTTTTT. The chain employs TRBV21-1 and TRBJ2-2; whether TRBD2, the table's D call, matches the DNA was not checked. TRBV21-1 is shown as a pseudogene. This CDR3 spans 20 amino acids.

This clonotype occurred a few times. J is TRBJ2-1 and V is TRBV6-2 or TRBV6-3; tentative D call: TRBD1 (6 bases). V lost 5 bases to trimming and J lost 4 bases, with 9 bases between them. The CDR3 has 13 residues. Germline CDR1 is MNHEY and CDR2 is SVGEGT. CDR3 loop: CASSKDSYNEQFF. CDR3 in DNA: TGTGCCAGCAGTAAGGACAGTTACAATGAGCAGTTCTTC.

The V and J genes are TRBV20-1 and TRBJ2-1; D is perhaps TRBD1 (7 bases). CDR1 DFQATT and CDR2 SNEGSKA come from the germline V gene (reference sequence). V gave up 5 bases and J gave up 7 bases, with 21 bases separating them. The CDR3 extends over 15 amino acids. The CDR3 nucleotides read TGCAGTGCTCAGGGGGAGGAACCCGATGGGAATGAGCAGTTCTTC. It translates to CSAQGEEPDGNEQFF.

This clonotype was found once. The gene calls are TRBV5-8 and TRBJ2-5; 12 bases line up with TRBD2. The J call may be faulty, since TRBJ2-7 better matches the DNA end. Germline CDR1 and CDR2: SGHTS and YDEGEE. This CDR3 spans 15 amino acids. CDR3 coding DNA: TGTGCCAGCTTCCTAGCGGGAGGGTATGGGAACGAGCAGTACTTC. Protein product: CASFLAGGYGNEQYF.

This sequence joins TRBV11-2 and TRBJ2-7; D ambiguous. Germline loops: CDR1 SGHAT, CDR2 FQNNGV. V lost 5 bases and J lost 5, with 10 bases in between. The CDR3 has 12 amino acids. Written as DNA, the CDR3 is TGTGCCAGCAGCATAACATCCGACGAGCAGTACTTC. Its translation: CASSITSDEQYF.

Written as DNA, the CDR3 is TGCGCCAGCGGCACCCGGACTGCCAGCTCCTACGAGCAGTACTTC. It encodes CASGTRTASSYEQYF. The chain combines TRBV5-1 with TRBJ2-7; TRBD2 might be the D (5 bases). The CDR3 has 15 residues. V gave up 7 bases and J gave up 0 bases, with 17 bases separating them. In germline, CDR1 is SGHRS, CDR2 YFSETQ. Full variable domain (outside the CDR3, taken from reference TRBV5-1 and TRBJ2-7): KAGVTQTPRYLIKTRGQQVTLSCSPISGHRSVSWYQQTPGQGLQFLFEYFSETQRNKGNFPGRFSGRQFSNSRSEMNVSTLELGDSALYLCASGTRTASSYEQYFGPGTRLTVT.

The V call is TRBV7-9, the J call TRBJ2-1, with 7 nucleotides matching TRBD2. This CDR3 is built from 16 residues. Germline CDR1 is SEHNR and CDR2 is FQNEAQ (reference sequence). The V and J ends lost 3 bases and 2 bases, in that order; junction bases with no gene match: 7. For the CDR3, the DNA is TGTGCCAGCAGCTTTGGACTAGTAGGGCCCTACAATGAGCAGTTCTTC. It yields the protein CASSFGLVGPYNEQFF.

V gene TRBV29-1 combines with J gene TRBJ2-5; TRBD2 agrees at 7 bases. The assigned J gene may be wrong: the sequence end matches TRBJ2-7 better. From germline, CDR1 is SQVTM and CDR2 ANQGSEA. CDR3 length equals 11 residues. The DNA for the CDR3 is TGCAGCCGGGAGGTAGGCGACGAGCAGTACTTC. It yields the protein CSREVGDEQYF.

Remarks on this clonotype: The germline gene is not matched at one end of the junction; a read error may be the cause. For the CDR3, the DNA is TGTGCCAGCAGCCATAGTGGACCACCCCCCCACTTT. Amino acid sequence: CASSHSGPPPHF. V is TRBV3-1 and J is TRBJ1-6; no firm D call. Germline loops: CDR1 LGHDT, CDR2 YNNKEL (reference sequence). CDR3 length equals 12 residues.

This clonotype was detected a few times. The CDR3 reads CATSDSSTDTQYF. In DNA form, the CDR3 reads TGTGCCACCAGTGATTCTAGTACAGATACGCAGTATTTT. The chain links TRBV24-1 to TRBJ2-3; D gene ambiguous. Looked up from germline, CDR1 is KGHDR and CDR2 is SFDVKD. V gave up 2 bases and J gave up 3 bases, with 5 bases separating them. The CDR3 has 13 amino acids.

CDR3 loop: CASTLGGRSYEQYF. CDR3 sequence (DNA): TGTGCCAGCACCCTGGGGGGTCGATCCTACGAGCAGTACTTC. The J gene is TRBJ2-7, the V gene TRBV7-9, with D possibly being TRBD2 (6 bases). V was shortened by 7 bases and J by 1 base, with 14 bases between the two germline ends. The CDR3 is 14 residues long. CDR1 and CDR2 (germline): SEHNR, FQNEAQ (reference sequence).

V is TRBV3-1 and J is TRBJ1-5, with D hard to call. The germline V gene has CDR1 LGHDT and CDR2 YNNKEL (reference sequence). V shed 0 bases and J shed 3 bases, with 6 bases lying between them. This CDR3 is 14 amino acids long. As DNA, the CDR3 is TGTGCCAGCAGCCAAGACAGGAACAATCAGCCCCAGCATTTT. This codes for CASSQDRNNQPQHF.

The chain recombines TRBV7-6 with TRBJ2-5; 10 bases line up with TRBD2. Looked up from germline, CDR1 is SGHVS and CDR2 is FNYEAQ. The CDR3 spans 16 residues. Trimming took 2 bases from V and 11 from J; bases not matched to a gene: 14. The CDR3 spells CASSLLGLAEYNEQYF. The CDR3 DNA sequence: TGTGCCAGCAGCTTACTAGGACTAGCGGAATACAATGAGCAGTACTTC.

The V call is TRBV30, the J call TRBJ1-2; no clear D gene. The CDR3 contains 19 residues. The germline CDR1 and CDR2 sequences are GTSNPN and SVGIG (reference sequence). Trimming stripped 1 base from V and 3 bases from J, with 27 bases between. CDR3 bases: TGTGCCTGGAGTGGACCGACTAGGAGGGCTTATTCCTGGGACTATGGCTACACCTTC. It specifies CAWSGPTRRAYSWDYGYTF.

The rearrangement joins TRBV6-5 to TRBJ1-6; D is ambiguous. The CDR3 runs to 17 residues. Germline lookup yields CDR1 MNHEY and CDR2 SVGAGI. Trimming removed 0 bases from V and 9 bases from J, with 18 bases in between. The CDR3 loop is CASSYSQGAGLGSPLHF. In nucleotides, the CDR3 is TGTGCCAGCAGTTACTCCCAAGGTGCCGGGTTGGGTTCACCCCTCCACTTT.

V and J are TRBV20-1 and TRBJ1-1; no firm D call. This CDR3 has 14 residues. V lost 0 bases, J lost 5 bases, and 13 bases lay in between. Germline CDR1 and CDR2: DFQATT and SNEGSKA (reference sequence). CDR3 region: CSARDHGKETEAFF. As DNA, the CDR3 is TGCAGTGCTAGAGATCACGGGAAAGAGACTGAAGCTTTCTTT.

This clonotype was picked up many times. One junction end disagrees with the germline gene, perhaps due to a read error. The J gene is TRBJ2-7, the V gene TRBV7-9, with TRBD2 matching 15 bases. This CDR3 contains 14 residues. CDR1 is SEHNR and CDR2 is FQNEAQ in the germline V gene (reference sequence). The CDR3 nucleotides are TGCGCCAGCAGCCTGGGACTAGCGGGAGGCGAGCAGTACTTC. This gives the protein CASSLGLAGGEQYF.

This chain uses TRBV12-3 or TRBV12-4 with TRBJ1-2; D unclear. Deletions cut 8 bases from V and 6 bases from J, with 16 bases between. CDR3 size: 13 residues. The CDR3 here is CASQFPGLNGYTF. As DNA, the CDR3 is TGTGCCAGCCAGTTCCCCGGACTAAATGGCTACACCTTC.

The CDR3 sequence is CASSLAKSAKNIQYF. In nucleotides, the CDR3 is TGTGCCAGCAGCTTAGCCAAGTCGGCCAAAAACATTCAGTACTTC. This rearrangement joins TRBV11-2 to TRBJ2-4; unclear D gene. The germline gives CDR1 SGHAT, CDR2 FQNNGV. CDR3 size: 15 residues. V lost 1 base and J lost 1, with 8 bases in between. The variable domain in full, completed from reference TRBV11-2 and TRBJ2-4, reads EAGVAQSPRYKIIEKRQSVAFWCNPISGHATLYWYQQILGQGPKLLIQFQNNGVVDDSQLPKDRFSAERLKGVDSTLKIQPAKLEDSAVYLCASSLAKSAKNIQYFGAGTRLSVL.

The chain uses TRBV12-3 or TRBV12-4 and TRBJ1-1, with D possibly matching TRBD1 (5 bases). This CDR3 contains 14 residues. Trimming stripped 6 bases from V and 5 bases from J, with 16 bases between. CDR3 in DNA: TGTGCCAGCAGGCGAACAGGTGGGCGAACTGAAGCTTTCTTT. Amino acids: CASRRTGGRTEAFF.